The present T cell receptor (beta chain) was sequenced within a study of post-analysis software for immune sequencing data. Tagging with unique molecular identifiers was a feature of the TCR beta cDNA libraries. TCRdb recomputed calls from the PCR reads with MiXCR, one row per CDR3 protein. The sample consists of approximately 260,000 distinct CDR3 sequences, around 34% of them appearing once. General observations from the study: Roughly 5 TRBV segments occurring more often in patients than controls included TRBV5-6, TRBV5-1 and TRBV20-1.

In the case of this clonotype: The antigen is undetermined. This clone may be a read error of a much larger clone one base away.

The J segment lost 0 bases and the V segment lost 4 bases, leaving 8 bases of the junction unmatched. This CDR3 spans 16 amino acids. CDR1 is DFQATT, CDR2 SNEGSKA, per germline (reference sequence). The sequence was obtained from a girl under 18 with multiple sclerosis. V is TRBV20-1 and J is TRBJ2-3; 9 bases match TRBD2. Sequenced material: blood. The CDR3 here is CSATAASGASTDTQYF. The CDR3 coding sequence is TGCAGTGCTACCGCCGCTAGCGGGGCCAGCACAGATACGCAGTATTTT.